This T cell receptor beta chain derives from a study of blood T cells in healthy people across ages. Donors ranged from 6 to 90 years old and were healthy Caucasians in Russia. PCR was performed a second time for about 7 to 11 cycles using a sample-barcoded 5' primer and a J-beta primer mix. TCRdb re-derived calls from the 5' RACE reads in MiXCR, one entry per CDR3 protein. The sample lists over 600,000 distinct CDR3 sequences, around three fifths occurring once. With respect to this clonotype: Its target is unknown.

Study observations and caveats: Diversity of TCR beta per million T cells declined in a roughly linear way with age. No one knew whether donors had CMV, which possibly confounded expanded clonotype changes.

CDR1 and CDR2 (germline): MNHEY, SVGEGT. The CDR3 consists of 14 residues. Trimming took 5 bases from V and 2 from J, leaving 12 bases between them. The TCR originated in a middle-aged man in good health. J is TRBJ1-2 and V is TRBV6-2 or TRBV6-3; D unclear. The specimen was blood. For the CDR3, the DNA is TGTGCCAGCAGTATACAGACGACCAACTATGGCTACACCTTC. Translated, it gives CASSIQTTNYGYTF.